This TCR beta chain was retrieved from a study of cytomegalovirus exposure and HLA in healthy donors. General study results and limits: The authors judged a highly shared variant cluster likely a sequencing artifact.

In the case of this clone: The antigen remains undetermined.

A multiplex PCR was run with 60 Vbeta primers and 13 Jbeta primers. The data were produced by immunoSEQ multiplex PCR, yet TCRdb's version contains in-frame clones alone and is incomplete. The sample records over 85,000 clones, 81% being singletons. The CDR3 consists of 13 residues. The receptor comes from a middle-aged man in good health and CMV-seropositive. Sequenced input: PBMCs. V and J are TRBV21-1 and TRBJ2-7; the D call in the table, TRBD2, was not verified against the DNA. TRBV21-1 is an annotated pseudogene. The CDR3: CASSPCSPYEQYF. CDR3 nucleotides: TGTGCCAGCAGCCCTTGTTCTCCCTACGAGCAGTACTTC.